The rows below give T cell receptor beta chains drawn from one sample of a study of CD4 T cells in relation to SARS-CoV-2 and coronaviruses. Sequencing used immunoSEQ multiplex PCR; TCRdb keeps in-frame clones, though not all of them. The sample yields tens of thousands of clones, more than 60% seen once. Their recognized antigens are unknown. The specimen sequenced was CD4+ T cells from PBMCs, cultured in vitro. All receptors derive from a human donor in good health. The CDR3 runs from the conserved cysteine through the conserved F or W. A D gene is named only where the DNA matches it firmly. Clone size is not always given. Where it is, it says once, few, many or a class for expanded clones.

V gene: TRBV6-5; clone size: .; J gene: TRBJ1-1; D gene: .; CDR3 protein: CASRTVNTEAFF; CDR3 DNA: TGTGCCAGCCGTACAGTGAACACTGAAGCTTTCTTT
V gene: TRBV11-3; clone size: .; J gene: TRBJ1-5; D gene: .; CDR3 protein: CASSLVLLLATGNQPQHF; CDR3 DNA: TGTGCCAGCAGCTTAGTTCTCCTTCTCGCGACGGGCAATCAGCCCCAGCATTTT
V gene: TRBV7-9; clone size: .; J gene: TRBJ2-7; D gene: .; CDR3 protein: CASSLVLHENSYEQYF; CDR3 DNA: TGTGCCAGCAGCTTAGTATTACACGAGAACTCCTACGAGCAGTACTTC
V gene: TRBV7-9; clone size: .; J gene: TRBJ2-1; D gene: TRBD2; CDR3 protein: CASSQGTSGGGSYNEQFF; CDR3 DNA: TGTGCCAGCAGCCAAGGGACTAGCGGGGGGGGCTCCTACAATGAGCAGTTCTTC
V gene: TRBV7-2; clone size: .; J gene: TRBJ2-7; D gene: TRBD1; CDR3 protein: CASMIHFGGQASYEQYF; CDR3 DNA: TGTGCCAGCATGATCCACTTTGGGGGACAGGCCTCCTACGAGCAGTACTTC
V gene: TRBV5-1; clone size: few; J gene: TRBJ2-1; D gene: TRBD2; CDR3 protein: CASSFPSGTYNEQFF; CDR3 DNA: TGCGCCAGCAGCTTCCCTAGCGGGACATACAATGAGCAGTTCTTC
V gene: TRBV18; clone size: .; J gene: TRBJ2-7; D gene: .; CDR3 protein: CASSPDFREYEQYF; CDR3 DNA: TGTGCCAGCTCACCGGATTTCAGGGAATACGAGCAGTACTTC
V gene: TRBV28; clone size: .; J gene: TRBJ1-1; D gene: .; CDR3 protein: CASSFGAEAFF; CDR3 DNA: TGTGCCAGCAGTTTCGGGGCTGAAGCTTTCTTT
V gene: TRBV6-4; clone size: .; J gene: TRBJ2-2; D gene: TRBD1; CDR3 protein: CASSVRTGGNTGELFF; CDR3 DNA: TGTGCCAGCAGTGTCAGGACAGGAGGGAACACCGGGGAGCTGTTTTTT
V gene: TRBV14; clone size: .; J gene: TRBJ2-7; D gene: .; CDR3 protein: CASSGRPGRGSYEQYF; CDR3 DNA: TGTGCCAGCAGCGGAAGGCCGGGCAGGGGCTCCTACGAGCAGTACTTC
V gene: TRBV5-1; clone size: once; J gene: TRBJ2-5; D gene: .; CDR3 protein: CASSDRGLGETQYF; CDR3 DNA: TGCGCCAGCTCCGACCGGGGGCTCGGAGAGACCCAGTACTTC
V gene: TRBV2; clone size: few; J gene: TRBJ1-2; D gene: .; CDR3 protein: CAGQGVGGVGYTF; CDR3 DNA: TGTGCCGGACAAGGGGTGGGTGGTGTCGGCTACACCTTC